This TCR beta chain derives from a study of PD-1 blockade in classical Hodgkin lymphoma. Noted time point: cycle 4 day 1 (C4D1), after about 6 weeks of nivolumab. Every patient had relapsed following autologous stem cell transplantation, and cohorts differed in brentuximab vedotin exposure. The CDR3 totals 14 residues. Deletions cut 3 bases from V and 0 bases from J, with 9 bases between. CDR1 SGHAT and CDR2 FQNNGV come from the germline V gene. Data came from immunoSEQ multiplex PCR; TCRdb stores just in-frame clones and leaves some out. Altogether roughly 100,000 clones are present, about 92% being singletons, with the ten largest covering over 15%.

The genes are TRBV11-2 and TRBJ2-7; a weak D match, TRBD1 (6 bases). Specimen: peripheral blood mononuclear cells (PBMCs), collected before the fourth cycle of nivolumab. This TCR came from a human donor with classical Hodgkin lymphoma. DNA for the CDR3: TGTGCCAGCAGCTTGTTGGACAGCTCCTACGAGCAGTACTTC. This codes for CASSLLDSSYEQYF.